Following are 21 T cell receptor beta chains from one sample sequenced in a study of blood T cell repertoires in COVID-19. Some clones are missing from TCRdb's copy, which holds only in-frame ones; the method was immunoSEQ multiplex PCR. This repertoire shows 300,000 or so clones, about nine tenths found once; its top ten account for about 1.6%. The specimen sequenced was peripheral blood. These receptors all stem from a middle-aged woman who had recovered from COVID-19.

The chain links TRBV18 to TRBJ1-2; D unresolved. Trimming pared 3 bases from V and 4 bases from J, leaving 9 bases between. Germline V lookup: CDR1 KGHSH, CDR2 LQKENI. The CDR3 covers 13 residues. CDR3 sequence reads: CASSPGTIYGYTF. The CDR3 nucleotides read TGTGCCAGCTCACCGGGCACAATCTATGGCTACACCTTC.

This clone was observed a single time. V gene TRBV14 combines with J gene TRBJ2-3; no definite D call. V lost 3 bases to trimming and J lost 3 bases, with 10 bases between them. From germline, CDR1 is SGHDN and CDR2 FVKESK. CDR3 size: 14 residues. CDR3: CASSHRLRTDTQYF. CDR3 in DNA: TGTGCCAGCAGCCATCGACTGCGGACAGATACGCAGTATTTT. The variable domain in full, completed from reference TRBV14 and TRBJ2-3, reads EAGVTQFPSHSVIEKGQTVTLRCDPISGHDNLYWYRRVMGKEIKFLLHFVKESKQDESGMPNNRFLAERTGGTYSTLKVQPAELEDSGVYFCASSHRLRTDTQYFGPGTRLTVL.

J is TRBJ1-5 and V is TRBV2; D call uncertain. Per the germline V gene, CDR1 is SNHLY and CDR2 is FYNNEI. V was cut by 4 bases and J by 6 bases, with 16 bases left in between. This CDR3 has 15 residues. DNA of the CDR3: TGTGCCAGCAGTGGTGGACGAAGAGCGGGTCAGCCCCAGCATTTT. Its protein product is CASSGGRRAGQPQHF.

The CDR3 spells CASSLVVEGEQFF. The DNA of the CDR3 is TGTGCCAGCAGCTTGGTGGTAGAGGGTGAGCAGTTCTTC. The genes are TRBV5-4 and TRBJ2-1, with a tentative D call TRBD2 (5 bases). Germline V gene data show CDR1 as SGHNT and CDR2 as YYREEE (reference sequence). The CDR3 covers 13 residues. Trimming left V 0 bases short and J 9 bases short, with 10 bases between.

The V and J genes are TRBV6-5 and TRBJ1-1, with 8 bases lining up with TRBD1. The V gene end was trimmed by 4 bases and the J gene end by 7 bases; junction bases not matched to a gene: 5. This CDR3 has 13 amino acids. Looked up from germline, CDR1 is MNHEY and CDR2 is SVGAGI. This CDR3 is CASSLGQVGEAFF. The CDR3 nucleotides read TGTGCCAGCAGTTTGGGACAGGTTGGTGAAGCTTTCTTT.

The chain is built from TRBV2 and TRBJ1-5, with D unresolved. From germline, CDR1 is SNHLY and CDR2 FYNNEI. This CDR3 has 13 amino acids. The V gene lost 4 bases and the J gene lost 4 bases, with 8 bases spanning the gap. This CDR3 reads CASSAQRNQPQHF. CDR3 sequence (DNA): TGTGCCAGCAGTGCTCAGCGGAATCAGCCCCAGCATTTT.

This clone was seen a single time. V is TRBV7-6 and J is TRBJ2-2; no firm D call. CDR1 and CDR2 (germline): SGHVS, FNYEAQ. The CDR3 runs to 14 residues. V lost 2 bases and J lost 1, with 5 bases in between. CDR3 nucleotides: TGTGCCAGCAGCTTAATCTGGAACACCGGGGAGCTGTTTTTT. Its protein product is CASSLIWNTGELFF.

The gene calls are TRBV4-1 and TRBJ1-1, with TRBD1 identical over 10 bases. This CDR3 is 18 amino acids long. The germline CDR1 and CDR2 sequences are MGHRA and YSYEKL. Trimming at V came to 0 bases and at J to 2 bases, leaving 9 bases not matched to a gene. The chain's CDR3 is CASSQDWRGTGANTEAFF. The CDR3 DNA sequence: TGCGCCAGCAGCCAAGATTGGCGAGGGACAGGGGCTAACACTGAAGCTTTCTTT.

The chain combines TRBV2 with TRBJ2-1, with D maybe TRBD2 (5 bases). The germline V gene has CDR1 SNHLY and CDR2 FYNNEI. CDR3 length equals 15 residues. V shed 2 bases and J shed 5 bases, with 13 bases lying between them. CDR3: CASSEPGLSDNEQFF. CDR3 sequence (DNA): TGTGCCAGCAGTGAACCCGGACTGTCTGACAATGAGCAGTTCTTC.

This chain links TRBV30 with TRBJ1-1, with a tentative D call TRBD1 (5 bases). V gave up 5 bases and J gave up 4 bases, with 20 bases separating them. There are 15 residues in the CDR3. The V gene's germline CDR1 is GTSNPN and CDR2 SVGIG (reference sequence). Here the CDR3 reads CAWAPPQGRGTEAFF. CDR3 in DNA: TGTGCCTGGGCCCCCCCTCAGGGCCGTGGCACTGAAGCTTTCTTT.

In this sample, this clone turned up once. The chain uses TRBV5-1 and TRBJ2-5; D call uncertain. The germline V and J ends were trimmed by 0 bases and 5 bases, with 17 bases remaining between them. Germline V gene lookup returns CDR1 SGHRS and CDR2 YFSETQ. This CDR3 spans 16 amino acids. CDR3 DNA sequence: TGCGCCAGCAGCTTGGCCCTAGTGGCCCGACGCGAGACCCAGTACTTC. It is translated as CASSLALVARRETQYF.

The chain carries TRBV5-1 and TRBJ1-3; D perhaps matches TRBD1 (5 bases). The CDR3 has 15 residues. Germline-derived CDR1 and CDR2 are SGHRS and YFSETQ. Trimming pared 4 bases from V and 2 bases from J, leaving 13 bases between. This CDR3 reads CASSPRGDPGNTIYF. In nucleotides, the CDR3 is TGCGCCAGCAGCCCTCGGGGGGACCCTGGAAACACCATATATTTT.

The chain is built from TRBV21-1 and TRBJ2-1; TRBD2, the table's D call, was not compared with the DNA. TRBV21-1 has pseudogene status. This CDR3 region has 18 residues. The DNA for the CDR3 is TGTGCCAGCAGCAAAGACCCCTGCTCTGTAAATGAGTACAATGAGCAGTTCTTC. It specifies CASSKDPCSVNEYNEQFF.

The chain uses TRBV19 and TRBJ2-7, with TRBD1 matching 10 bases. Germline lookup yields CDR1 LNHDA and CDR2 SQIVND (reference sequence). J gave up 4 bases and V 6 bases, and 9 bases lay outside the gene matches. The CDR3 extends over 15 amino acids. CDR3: CASRPAGQGMYEQYF. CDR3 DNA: TGTGCCAGTAGGCCTGCGGGACAGGGGATGTACGAGCAGTACTTC.

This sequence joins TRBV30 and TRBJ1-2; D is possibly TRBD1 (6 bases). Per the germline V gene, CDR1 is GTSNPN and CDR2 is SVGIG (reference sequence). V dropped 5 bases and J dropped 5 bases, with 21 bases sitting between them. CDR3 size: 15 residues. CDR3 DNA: TGTGCCTGGCACCTTCGGGGGGCGCCTGGTTATGGCTACACCTTC. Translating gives CAWHLRGAPGYGYTF.

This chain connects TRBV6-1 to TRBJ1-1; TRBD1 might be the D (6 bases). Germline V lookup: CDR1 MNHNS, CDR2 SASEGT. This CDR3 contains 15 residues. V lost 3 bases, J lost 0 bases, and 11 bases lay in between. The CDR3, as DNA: TGTGCCAGCAGTGATGTGGGGGCGTTGAACACTGAAGCTTTCTTT. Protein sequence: CASSDVGALNTEAFF.

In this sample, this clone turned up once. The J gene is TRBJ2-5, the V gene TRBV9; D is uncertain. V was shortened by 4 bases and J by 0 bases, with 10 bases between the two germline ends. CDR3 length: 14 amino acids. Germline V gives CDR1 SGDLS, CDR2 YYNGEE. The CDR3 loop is CASSLSPYQETQYF. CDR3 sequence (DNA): TGTGCCAGCAGCTTAAGCCCGTACCAAGAGACCCAGTACTTC. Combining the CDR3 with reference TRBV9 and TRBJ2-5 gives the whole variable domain DSGVTQTPKHLITATGQRVTLRCSPRSGDLSVYWYQQSLDQGLQFLIQYYNGEERAKGNILERFSAQQFPDLHSELNLSSLELGDSALYFCASSLSPYQETQYFGPGTRLLVL.

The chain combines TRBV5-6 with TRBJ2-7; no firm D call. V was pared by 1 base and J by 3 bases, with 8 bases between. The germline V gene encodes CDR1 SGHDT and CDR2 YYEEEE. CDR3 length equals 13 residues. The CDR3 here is CASSLPGHYEQYF. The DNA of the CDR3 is TGTGCCAGCAGCTTGCCGGGTCACTACGAGCAGTACTTC.

The CDR3 spells CASSQDRRGGPYSTDTQYF. CDR3 DNA: TGTGCCAGCAGCCAAGATCGGCGGGGGGGTCCTTATAGCACAGATACGCAGTATTTT. The rearrangement joins TRBV3-1 (or the pseudogene TRBV3-2) to TRBJ2-3; 9 bases map to TRBD2. Per the germline V gene, CDR1 is LGHDT and CDR2 is YNNKEL (reference sequence). CDR3 length equals 19 residues. V lost 0 bases, J lost 0 bases, and 10 bases stayed unmatched.

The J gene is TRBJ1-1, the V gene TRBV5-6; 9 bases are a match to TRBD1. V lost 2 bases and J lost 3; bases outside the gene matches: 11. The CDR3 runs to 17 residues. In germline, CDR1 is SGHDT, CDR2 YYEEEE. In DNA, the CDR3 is TGTGCCAGCAGCTTACTAGAAGGGACAGGGCTATACACTGAAGCTTTCTTT. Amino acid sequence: CASSLLEGTGLYTEAFF.

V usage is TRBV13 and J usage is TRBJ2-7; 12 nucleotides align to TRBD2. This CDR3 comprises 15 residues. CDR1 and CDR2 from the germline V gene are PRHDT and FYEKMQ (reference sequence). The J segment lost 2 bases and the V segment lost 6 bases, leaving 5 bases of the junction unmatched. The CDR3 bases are TGTGCCAGCAGAAAGAGACTAGCGGGGGCCTACGAGCAGTACTTC. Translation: CASRKRLAGAYEQYF. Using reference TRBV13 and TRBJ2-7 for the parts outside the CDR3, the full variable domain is AAGVIQSPRHLIKEKRETATLKCYPIPRHDTVYWYQQGPGQDPQFLISFYEKMQSDKGSIPDRFSAQQFSDYHSELNMSSLELGDSALYFCASRKRLAGAYEQYFGPGTRLTVT.